The 23 T cell receptor beta chains in this list originate from one sample, sequenced in a study of T cells in Graves' hyperthyroidism and ophthalmopathy. Amplification yielded TCR beta CDR3 regions, with RNA transcripts as the source. The TCR CDR3 first-round RT-PCR relied on the HTBI primer set. TCRdb re-called the multiplex PCR reads through MiXCR, storing one row per CDR3 protein. Here the sample spans a few hundred thousand distinct CDR3 sequences, approximately 15% being singletons. The sequenced sample was blood. These receptors were collected from a woman under 30 with Graves' hyperthyroidism.

In this sample, this clonotype turned up many times. The rearrangement links TRBV28 to TRBJ1-2; D unresolved. This CDR3 has 13 residues. With 1 base removed from V and 3 bases from J, the gap between germline ends came to 6 bases. Looked up from germline, CDR1 is MDHEN and CDR2 is SYDVKM. DNA of the CDR3: TGTGCCAGCAGTTTATTGGGGTACTATGGCTACACCTTC. It encodes CASSLLGYYGYTF.

This clonotype was seen repeatedly, ten times or more. The rearrangement uses TRBV4-3 and TRBJ2-7; TRBD1 matches 9 bases. Germline V gives CDR1 LGHNA, CDR2 YSLEER. Germline trimming cut 3 bases from V and 5 bases from J; bases unmatched to any gene: 11. The CDR3 loop spans 16 amino acids. The CDR3 nucleotides read TGCGCCAGCAGCCAGGCTTCCGGGACAGGGTCCAACGAGCAGTACTTC. Translated, it gives CASSQASGTGSNEQYF.

This clonotype was counted only a few times. V and J are TRBV5-1 and TRBJ2-5; D is unclear. Germline-derived CDR1 and CDR2 are SGHRS and YFSETQ. Trimming stripped 0 bases from V and 7 bases from J, with 10 bases between. The CDR3 covers 13 residues. In DNA, the CDR3 is TGCGCCAGCAGCTTGGGAGGCTCTGTGACCCAGTACTTC. This encodes CASSLGGSVTQYF.

This clonotype came up many times. The chain joins TRBV12-3 or TRBV12-4 to TRBJ2-1, with TRBD2 identical over 15 bases. The CDR3 contains 16 residues. Germline trimming cut 8 bases from V and 7 bases from J; bases unmatched to any gene: 9. CDR3 nucleotide sequence: TGTGCCAGCGGGGGGACTAGCGGGAGGCCGCGGAATGAGCAGTTCTTC. This codes for CASGGTSGRPRNEQFF.

This clonotype was found a few times. The chain uses TRBV7-8 and TRBJ2-4, with 8 nucleotides matching TRBD1. The trim removed 5 bases at V and 12 bases at J, leaving 18 bases unmatched. The CDR3 totals 16 residues. The V gene's germline CDR1 is SGHVS and CDR2 FQNEAQ. The CDR3 DNA reads TGTGCCAGCAGCCATAGGGACAGGTCCGCGCGGGGAACTCAGTACTTC. Protein product: CASSHRDRSARGTQYF.

Many counts were recorded for this clonotype. The CDR3 DNA reads TGTGCCAGCAGTCCGGACAGGGTAAGGCAGCCCCAGCATTTT. Protein: CASSPDRVRQPQHF. The V call is TRBV6-2 or TRBV6-3, the J call TRBJ1-5; 8 positions match TRBD1. V gave up 5 bases and J gave up 7 bases; unmatched junction bases: 7. Germline CDR1 reads MNHEY; CDR2 reads SVGEGT. The CDR3 is 14 residues long.

The J gene is TRBJ2-7, the V gene TRBV20-1; maybe TRBD1 (7 bases). The CDR3 has 16 amino acids. Deletions cut 2 bases from V and 3 bases from J, with 20 bases between. From germline, CDR1 is DFQATT and CDR2 SNEGSKA (reference sequence). The chain's CDR3 is CSARPTDRTTHYEQYF. Written as DNA, the CDR3 is TGCAGTGCTAGACCCACGGACAGGACTACTCACTACGAGCAGTACTTC.

In this sample, this clonotype turned up a few times. The chain couples TRBV9 to TRBJ2-3; D is possibly TRBD2 (5 bases). Germline CDR1 is SGDLS and CDR2 is YYNGEE. The CDR3 extends over 14 amino acids. Deletions cut 0 bases from V and 6 bases from J, with 11 bases between. CDR3 coding DNA: TGTGCCAGCAGCGTAGTCCGCTCGGGGGATACGCAGTATTTT. Amino acid sequence: CASSVVRSGDTQYF.

The sample holds a few counts of this clonotype. CDR3 nucleotides: TGTGCCAGCAGCCAAGAGGGCAGCCCGGAGACCCAGTACTTC. The encoded protein is CASSQEGSPETQYF. The V call is TRBV3-1, the J call TRBJ2-5; D unclear. From germline, CDR1 is LGHDT and CDR2 YNNKEL (reference sequence). The CDR3 runs 14 residues. Trimming left V 0 bases short and J 5 bases short, with 10 bases between.

This clonotype was counted between two and nine times. The V and J genes are TRBV30 and TRBJ1-2; possible D gene TRBD1, 5 bases. The ends were cut back, 2 bases at V and 1 base at J, with 17 bases in the middle. The CDR3 runs 16 residues. CDR1 GTSNPN and CDR2 SVGIG come from the germline V gene (reference sequence). The CDR3 spells CAWSPGAQPLNYGYTF. The CDR3 DNA sequence: TGTGCCTGGAGTCCCGGGGCGCAACCCCTTAACTATGGCTACACCTTC.

The chain combines TRBV20-1 with TRBJ2-1; possible D gene TRBD2, 5 bases. The CDR3 loop spans 12 amino acids. The germline V and J ends were trimmed by 3 bases and 6 bases, with 9 bases remaining between them. Germline V gene sequence: CDR1 DFQATT, CDR2 SNEGSKA (reference sequence). The CDR3 sequence: CSARRETNEQFF. The CDR3 DNA reads as TGCAGTGCTAGGAGGGAGACCAATGAGCAGTTCTTC.

There are many counts of this clonotype. The chain links TRBV7-9 to TRBJ2-3; D assignment may be TRBD1 or TRBD2 (5 bases each). There are 14 residues in the CDR3. Trimming left V 3 bases short and J 0 bases short, with 7 bases between. Germline values: CDR1 SEHNR, CDR2 FQNEAQ (reference sequence). The CDR3 region has the DNA TGTGCCAGCAGCTTCTGGGACAGCACAGATACGCAGTATTTT. Residues: CASSFWDSTDTQYF.

This sequence joins TRBV28 and TRBJ2-7; 10 nucleotides match TRBD2. The CDR3 consists of 16 residues. Trimming removed 5 bases from V and 3 bases from J; junction bases left unmatched: 10. Germline CDR1 is MDHEN and CDR2 is SYDVKM. The DNA of the CDR3 is TGTGCCAGCAGTCAAAGAGGCCTAGCGGGAGTCTACGAGCAGTACTTC. This sequence encodes CASSQRGLAGVYEQYF.

In DNA form, the CDR3 reads TGTGCCAGCAGCGTAGAGGTCCCCACAGATACGCAGTATTTT. Its translation: CASSVEVPTDTQYF. The chain recombines TRBV9 with TRBJ2-3; D ambiguous. CDR3 size: 14 residues. V dropped 0 bases and J dropped 2 bases, with 7 bases sitting between them. Germline V gene lookup returns CDR1 SGDLS and CDR2 YYNGEE.

V and J are TRBV2 and TRBJ2-2, with a possible D match to TRBD2 (5 bases). The CDR3 extends over 15 amino acids. Deletions cut 2 bases from V and 6 bases from J, with 13 bases between. CDR1 SNHLY and CDR2 FYNNEI come from the germline V gene. DNA of the CDR3: TGTGCCAGCAGTGAAAATCGGGGATCCCCCGGGGAGCTGTTTTTT. Encoded protein: CASSENRGSPGELFF.

The chain joins TRBV10-2 to TRBJ2-1; 7 bases line up with TRBD2. The V segment lost 2 bases and the J segment 4 bases; nucleotides outside the gene matches: 14. The CDR3 runs to 18 residues. Per the germline V gene, CDR1 is WSHSY and CDR2 is SAAADI. The CDR3 coding sequence is TGCGCCAGCAGTGAGCAGGTAGCGGGCGTCTCCTTTTACAATGAGCAGTTCTTC. It encodes CASSEQVAGVSFYNEQFF.

The CDR3 region is CASSAGHKNTEAFF. CDR3 DNA sequence: TGTGCCAGCAGCGCGGGACATAAGAACACTGAAGCTTTCTTT. This chain links TRBV9 with TRBJ1-1; D is perhaps TRBD1 (6 bases). Trimming left V 3 bases short and J 1 base short, with 10 bases between. CDR3 size: 14 residues. Germline V gene sequence: CDR1 SGDLS, CDR2 YYNGEE.

This clonotype turned up a few times. The chain carries TRBV11-2 and TRBJ1-1; D is ambiguous. V lost 4 bases and J 5 bases, leaving 14 bases between the germline ends. Germline CDR1 and CDR2: SGHAT and FQNNGV. The CDR3 totals 14 residues. The CDR3 protein is CASSSQPLRTEAFF. The CDR3 DNA follows: TGTGCCAGCAGCTCCCAGCCCCTGAGGACTGAAGCTTTCTTT.

This clonotype occurred many times. The chain employs TRBV7-6 and TRBJ2-1; possible D gene TRBD2, 6 bases. V lost 4 bases to trimming and J lost 2 bases, with 12 bases between them. CDR3 length equals 15 residues. Germline-derived CDR1 and CDR2 are SGHVS and FNYEAQ. As DNA, the CDR3 is TGTGCCAGCAGCTCAAGCAGCGGGCCCTACAATGAGCAGTTCTTC. Translated, it gives CASSSSSGPYNEQFF.

This clonotype was counted between two and nine times. One end of the junction is discordant with germline, which a read error may explain. The chain couples TRBV5-1 to TRBJ2-7; the match to TRBD2 covers 7 bases. CDR1 and CDR2 from the germline V gene are SGHRS and YFSETQ. The CDR3 is 14 amino acids. In DNA form, the CDR3 reads TGTGCCAGCAGCTTGACTAGCAGAACCTACGAGCAGTACTTC. Residues: CASSLTSRTYEQYF.

This clonotype was observed at least ten times. This chain connects TRBV27 to TRBJ2-5; D ambiguous. The V end was cut by 4 bases, the J end by 0 bases, with 6 bases between. Germline V CDR1 and CDR2: MNHEY, SMNVEV (reference sequence). CDR3 length equals 13 residues. The CDR3 reads CASSSRYQETQYF. The CDR3 coding sequence is TGTGCCAGCAGTTCCCGGTACCAAGAGACCCAGTACTTC.

The chain links TRBV14 to TRBJ2-1; 7 bases are shared with TRBD1. After removal of 0 bases from V and 3 bases from J, the junction contained 11 bases not matched to a gene. Germline CDR1 SGHDN, CDR2 FVKESK. CDR3 length: 18 residues. The CDR3 reads CASSQERGQGVYYNEQFF. CDR3 DNA: TGTGCCAGCAGCCAAGAAAGAGGGCAGGGGGTATACTACAATGAGCAGTTCTTC.

The chain links TRBV3-1 to TRBJ2-7; the D gene is possibly TRBD1 (5 bases). Germline V CDR1 and CDR2: LGHDT, YNNKEL (reference sequence). The CDR3 is 15 residues long. Trimming stripped 0 bases from V and 0 bases from J, with 9 bases between. In DNA, the CDR3 is TGTGCCAGCAGCCAAGAATTCCAGGGCTCCTACGAGCAGTACTTC. Protein: CASSQEFQGSYEQYF.